The 23 T cell receptor beta chains below come from one sample, sequenced in a study of blood T cell repertoires in COVID-19. Measured with immunoSEQ multiplex PCR; TCRdb has only the in-frame clones, and not every one. The sample has 240,000 or so clones; approximately 90% are singletons. The specimen sequenced was peripheral blood. The receptors were gathered from a woman aged 40 to 50 who had recovered from COVID-19.

As to this clone: The junction departs from the called germline gene at one end, perhaps through a read error. The rearrangement uses TRBV4-1 and TRBJ1-2, with D possibly TRBD1 on 6 matching bases. CDR1 and CDR2 (germline): MGHRA, YSYEKL. CDR3 length: 16 residues. CDR3 DNA sequence: TGCGCCAGCACCCAAGGGGGTAGGCAGGGAAGGTACGGCTACACCTTC. The encoded protein is CASTQGGRQGRYGYTF.

The sample holds one count of this clone. V is TRBV7-6 and J is TRBJ2-2; TRBD1 matches at 11 bases. The V segment lost 5 bases and the J segment 7 bases; nucleotides outside the gene matches: 6. Per the germline V gene, CDR1 is SGHVS and CDR2 is FNYEAQ. The CDR3 totals 15 residues. The chain's CDR3 is CASSPPGQGVGELFF. The CDR3 DNA sequence: TGTGCCAGCAGCCCGCCGGGACAGGGGGTCGGGGAGCTGTTTTTT.

This clone was seen a handful of times. The chain recombines TRBV6-1 with TRBJ1-3; no reliable D call. The germline V gene encodes CDR1 MNHNS and CDR2 SASEGT. The ends were cut back, 4 bases at V and 6 bases at J, with 16 bases in the middle. The CDR3 length is 15 residues. The CDR3 nucleotides are TGTGCCAGCAGTGGCGCCGCGGGCGCGGCAAACACCATATATTTT. It yields the protein CASSGAAGAANTIYF.

The J gene is TRBJ2-1, the V gene TRBV7-9; 9 bases match TRBD2. J lost 9 bases, V lost 1 base, and 7 bases had no gene match. CDR3 size: 15 residues. Germline V lookup: CDR1 SEHNR, CDR2 FQNEAQ (reference sequence). CDR3 protein: CASSLVAAGGGEQFF. The CDR3 DNA sequence: TGTGCCAGCAGCTTAGTCGCAGCGGGAGGCGGTGAGCAGTTCTTC.

V usage is TRBV2 and J usage is TRBJ2-1, with D possibly TRBD2 on 5 matching bases. Germline CDR1 is SNHLY and CDR2 is FYNNEI. The V gene lost 5 bases and the J gene lost 1 base, with 15 bases spanning the gap. The CDR3 totals 16 residues. CDR3: CASSLGLGLSYNEQFF. CDR3 bases: TGTGCCAGCAGTCTAGGACTGGGCCTATCCTACAATGAGCAGTTCTTC.

The chain joins TRBV19 to TRBJ2-7, with 9 bases that match TRBD1. Germline values: CDR1 LNHDA, CDR2 SQIVND (reference sequence). The length of the CDR3 is 15 residues. V lost 1 base and J lost 2; bases outside the gene matches: 3. CDR3 coding DNA: TGTGCCAGTAGTATAGCTGACAGGGGGACCTACGAGCAGTACTTC. Residues: CASSIADRGTYEQYF. The full variable domain, its missing parts supplied by reference TRBV19 and TRBJ2-7, is DGGITQSPKYLFRKEGQNVTLSCEQNLNHDAMYWYRQDPGQGLRLIYYSQIVNDFQKGDIAEGYSVSREKKESFPLTVTSAQKNPTAFYLCASSIADRGTYEQYFGPGTRLTVT.

The V and J genes are TRBV15 and TRBJ2-1, with 7 positions matching TRBD2. CDR1 is LNHNV, CDR2 YYDKDF, per germline (reference sequence). J gave up 8 bases and V 5 bases, and 6 bases lay outside the gene matches. There are 13 residues in the CDR3. The CDR3 sequence is CATSPPRGDEQFF. CDR3 DNA sequence: TGTGCCACCAGCCCCCCACGGGGGGATGAGCAGTTCTTC.

The gene calls are TRBV7-9 and TRBJ2-7; possible D gene TRBD2, 5 bases. Germline CDR1 SEHNR, CDR2 FQNEAQ (reference sequence). The CDR3 totals 14 residues. The V end was cut by 2 bases, the J end by 6 bases, with 14 bases between. CDR3 loop: CASSLPPLALEQYF. The CDR3 nucleotides read TGTGCCAGCAGCTTACCCCCCCTAGCTCTCGAGCAGTACTTC. The entire variable domain, with the rest obtained from reference TRBV7-9 and TRBJ2-7, is as follows: DTGVSQNPRHKITKRGQNVTFRCDPISEHNRLYWYRQTLGQGPEFLTYFQNEAQLEKSRLLSDRFSAERPKGSFSTLEIQRTEQGDSAMYLCASSLPPLALEQYFGPGTRLTVT.

The J gene is TRBJ1-1, the V gene TRBV11-2; no reliable D call. CDR1 is SGHAT and CDR2 is FQNNGV in the germline V gene. The CDR3 consists of 14 residues. Trimming removed 2 bases at V and 6 bases at J, with 13 bases between. The CDR3 protein is CASSLTGRQSEAFF. The CDR3 DNA sequence: TGTGCCAGCAGCTTAACGGGTAGGCAATCTGAAGCTTTCTTT.

The chain recombines TRBV12-3 or TRBV12-4 with TRBJ1-2; maybe TRBD1 (6 bases). Trimming shortened V by 5 bases and J by 8 bases, and 12 bases separated the two germline ends. The CDR3 contains 12 residues. The CDR3 DNA follows: TGTGCCAGCAGTCTGACAGGCGTCGGCTACACCTTC. Residues: CASSLTGVGYTF.

This chain connects TRBV3-1 (or the pseudogene TRBV3-2) to TRBJ1-2, with 7 bases that match TRBD1. J lost 2 bases, V lost 1 base, and 13 bases had no gene match. This CDR3 has 18 amino acids. The V gene's germline CDR1 is LGHDT and CDR2 YNNKEL (reference sequence). CDR3 sequence reads: CASSQVRGQTRGNYGYTF. The CDR3 bases are TGTGCCAGCAGCCAAGTACGGGGACAGACAAGGGGAAACTATGGCTACACCTTC.

CDR3 region: CASSRTGLGNSPLHF. In DNA form, the CDR3 reads TGTGCCAGCAGTAGAACAGGGTTGGGTAATTCACCCCTCCACTTT. The genes are TRBV6-5 and TRBJ1-6, with a weak D call TRBD1 (6 bases). The CDR3 has 15 residues. Germline values: CDR1 MNHEY, CDR2 SVGAGI. V lost 5 bases and J lost 6, with 14 bases in between.

This CDR3 reads CASSELVGAYNEQFF. CDR3 coding DNA: TGTGCCAGCAGTGAGCTGGTCGGTGCCTACAATGAGCAGTTCTTC. The chain links TRBV2 to TRBJ2-1, with D unresolved. The CDR3 sequence is 15 residues long. Trimming pared 3 bases from V and 2 bases from J, leaving 11 bases between. CDR1 SNHLY and CDR2 FYNNEI come from the germline V gene.

J is TRBJ2-1 and V is TRBV30; 12 bases match TRBD2. Losses at the gene ends were 2 bases for V and 8 bases for J; bases not matched to a gene: 10. CDR1 is GTSNPN, CDR2 SVGIG, per germline (reference sequence). This CDR3 is built from 16 residues. The CDR3 DNA sequence: TGTGCCTGGAGTAGACCGACTAGCGGGAGTAAGGATGAGCAGTTCTTC. Residues: CAWSRPTSGSKDEQFF.

The chain recombines TRBV7-2 with TRBJ2-1; D unclear. The germline CDR1 and CDR2 sequences are SGHTA and FQGNSA. Trimming shortened V by 0 bases and J by 1 base, and 10 bases separated the two germline ends. CDR3 size: 16 residues. DNA of the CDR3: TGTGCCAGCAGCTTAGCGGTGGCGGATTCCTACAATGAGCAGTTCTTC. Translation gives CASSLAVADSYNEQFF.

The rearrangement links TRBV19 to TRBJ1-2; 9 bases fit TRBD1. V was clipped by 5 bases and J by 7 bases; unmatched bases: 8. The germline V gene encodes CDR1 LNHDA and CDR2 SQIVND (reference sequence). This CDR3 contains 14 residues. The CDR3 nucleotides are TGTGCCAGTAGTGCGACAGGGGGGGGAGGTGGCTACACCTTC. Its protein product is CASSATGGGGGYTF.

The chain carries TRBV27 and TRBJ2-3, with TRBD2 as a possible D gene (6 bases). The CDR3 sequence is 13 residues long. V was cut by 6 bases and J by 6 bases, with 13 bases left in between. The germline V gene has CDR1 MNHEY and CDR2 SMNVEV (reference sequence). CDR3 DNA: TGTGCCAGCAGACCCTCTAGCGCGGATACGCAGTATTTT. This gives the protein CASRPSSADTQYF.

This chain links TRBV19 with TRBJ2-1; 7 bases line up with TRBD2. V was pared by 8 bases and J by 8 bases, with 12 bases of the junction left unmatched. The CDR3 has 14 amino acids. In germline, CDR1 is LNHDA, CDR2 SQIVND (reference sequence). CDR3 nucleotide sequence: TGTGCCAGTGGTCAGCGGGGATCGTTCCATGAGCAGTTCTTC. Translation gives CASGQRGSFHEQFF.

In DNA form, the CDR3 reads TGTGCCAGCAGCCCCGGGTGGAACTCCTACAATGAGCAGTTCTTC. Protein sequence: CASSPGWNSYNEQFF. V and J are TRBV5-4 and TRBJ2-1; D unresolved. Germline CDR1 reads SGHNT; CDR2 reads YYREEE (reference sequence). Deletions cut 4 bases from V and 0 bases from J, with 11 bases between. The CDR3 extends over 15 amino acids. The full variable domain, with the rest looked up from reference TRBV5-4 and TRBJ2-1, is ETGVTQSPTHLIKTRGQQVTLRCSSQSGHNTVSWYQQALGQGPQFIFQYYREEENGRGNFPPRFSGLQFPNYSSELNVNALELDDSALYLCASSPGWNSYNEQFFGPGTRLTVL.

The CDR3 bases are TGCAGCGTTGAAGGACAGGACAACTCCTACGAGCAGTACTTC. This translates into CSVEGQDNSYEQYF. This rearrangement joins TRBV29-1 to TRBJ2-7; D is perhaps TRBD1 (6 bases). The ends were cut back, 1 base at V and 0 bases at J, with 10 bases in the middle. This CDR3 contains 14 residues. The germline gives CDR1 SQVTM, CDR2 ANQGSEA.

This chain uses TRBV6-5 with TRBJ2-7, with 7 nucleotides matching TRBD2. The V gene's germline CDR1 is MNHEY and CDR2 SVGAGI. With 7 bases clipped from V and 3 bases from J, the junction kept 9 bases outside the gene matches. This CDR3 is 14 amino acids long. CDR3 nucleotide sequence: TGTGCCAGCACCGAGGGACTACCCGACTACGAGCAGTACTTC. This codes for CASTEGLPDYEQYF.

The genes are TRBV6-2 or TRBV6-3 and TRBJ1-2; 7 bases align to TRBD1. CDR1 and CDR2 (germline): MNHEY, SVGEGT. This CDR3 spans 13 amino acids. V was clipped by 4 bases and J by 4 bases; unmatched bases: 3. In DNA form, the CDR3 reads TGTGCCAGCAGTTGGCCAGGGGGCTATGGCTACACCTTC. Translated, it gives CASSWPGGYGYTF.

The rearrangement links TRBV27 to TRBJ1-2, with 7 bases matching TRBD1. Germline V gene sequence: CDR1 MNHEY, CDR2 SMNVEV (reference sequence). CDR3 length: 14 residues. V lost 0 bases, J lost 4 bases, and 2 bases stayed unmatched. The DNA of the CDR3 is TGTGCCAGCAGTTTATCGACAGGGTTCTATGGCTACACCTTC. Translated: CASSLSTGFYGYTF.